One and the same sample provided the 21 T cell receptor beta chains below, sequenced in a study of T-cell reconstitution after alpha-beta-depleted transplantation in children. Unique molecular identifiers were incorporated during preparation of the TCRbeta library. One entry per CDR3 protein results from TCRdb running MiXCR on the PCR reads. Among about 210,000 distinct CDR3 sequences, roughly 18% were seen once, and the ten largest hold around 45%. Sample: PBMCs, mostly from graft donor cells, taken 360 days after TCRalphabeta/CD19-depleted stem cell transplant. The receptor source for this set is a male patient between 2 and 9 years old who had a stem cell transplant for acute lymphoblastic leukemia, so the T cells may come from the graft donor.

This clonotype has only a few counts. The DNA of the CDR3 is TGTGCCAGCTCACCAGGGTCAGATACGCAGTATTTT. Its translation is CASSPGSDTQYF. The chain has TRBV18 and TRBJ2-3; D remains unclear. Trimming pared 2 bases from V and 4 bases from J, leaving 4 bases between. CDR3 length: 12 residues. Germline assignment: CDR1 KGHSH and CDR2 LQKENI.

V is TRBV12-3 or TRBV12-4 and J is TRBJ1-1, with D possibly matching TRBD1 (5 bases). Trimming stripped 7 bases from V and 1 base from J, with 10 bases between. The CDR3 is 13 amino acids. DNA for the CDR3: TGTGCCAGCACCCAACAGGAGAACACTGAAGCTTTCTTT. It yields the protein CASTQQENTEAFF.

The chain joins TRBV9 to TRBJ2-5; 13 nucleotides line up with TRBD2. The CDR3 is 15 residues long. The trim removed 3 bases at V and 6 bases at J, leaving 5 bases unmatched. CDR1 SGDLS and CDR2 YYNGEE come from the germline V gene. The chain's CDR3 is CASSGRTSGGQTQYF. CDR3 DNA: TGTGCCAGCAGCGGAAGGACTAGCGGGGGACAGACCCAGTACTTC. Using reference TRBV9 and TRBJ2-5 for the parts outside the CDR3, the full variable domain is DSGVTQTPKHLITATGQRVTLRCSPRSGDLSVYWYQQSLDQGLQFLIQYYNGEERAKGNILERFSAQQFPDLHSELNLSSLELGDSALYFCASSGRTSGGQTQYFGPGTRLLVL.

J is TRBJ2-1 and V is TRBV19, with D unresolved. With 3 bases removed from V and 7 bases from J, the gap between germline ends came to 16 bases. CDR1 and CDR2 (germline): LNHDA, SQIVND (reference sequence). There are 15 residues in the CDR3. This CDR3 is CASSIGFPKGNEQFF. CDR3 in DNA: TGTGCCAGTAGTATCGGCTTCCCGAAGGGAAATGAGCAGTTCTTC.

This chain joins TRBV3-1 and TRBJ1-3; D is ambiguous. This CDR3 has 16 residues. Germline V lookup: CDR1 LGHDT, CDR2 YNNKEL (reference sequence). V shed 0 bases and J shed 0 bases, with 9 bases lying between them. CDR3 nucleotides: TGTGCCAGCAGCCAAGATTCCCCAGTCTCTGGAAACACCATATATTTT. Translated: CASSQDSPVSGNTIYF.

This clonotype was seen at least ten times. The chain recombines TRBV29-1 with TRBJ2-1, with a tentative D call TRBD1 (5 bases). The germline V gene has CDR1 SQVTM and CDR2 ANQGSEA. The ends were cut back, 6 bases at V and 2 bases at J, with 14 bases in the middle. The CDR3 is made up of 14 amino acids. CDR3 DNA: TGCAGCGTGGTAAGGACACTTGCCTACAATGAGCAGTTCTTC. This encodes CSVVRTLAYNEQFF.

The rearrangement links TRBV10-3 to TRBJ2-1; 9 bases map to TRBD1. This CDR3 spans 12 amino acids. V dropped 8 bases and J dropped 8; count of bases not matched to a gene: 4. CDR1 is ENHRY and CDR2 is SYGVKD in the germline V gene. CDR3 loop: CAIGTGRDEQFF. CDR3 coding DNA: TGTGCCATCGGGACAGGGCGCGATGAGCAGTTCTTC.

The chain employs TRBV7-8 and TRBJ1-4; D is possibly TRBD1 (6 bases). Trimming took off 5 bases at V and 4 bases at J, with 14 bases between the two ends. Germline assignment: CDR1 SGHVS and CDR2 FQNEAQ. The CDR3 is made up of 15 amino acids. CDR3 bases: TGTGCCAGCAGCACCTCACAGGGAGTTAATGAAAAACTGTTTTTT. It specifies CASSTSQGVNEKLFF.

The chain recombines TRBV12-3 or TRBV12-4 with TRBJ2-5; possibly TRBD2 for D (5 bases). Deletions cut 3 bases from V and 1 base from J, with 15 bases between. CDR3 length: 16 amino acids. The CDR3 here is CASSFTGWGAQETQYF. CDR3 in DNA: TGTGCCAGCAGTTTTACTGGGTGGGGAGCCCAAGAGACCCAGTACTTC.

This clonotype was seen only a few times. The chain uses TRBV11-2 and TRBJ2-7, with D perhaps TRBD2 (6 bases). V shed 8 bases and J shed 4 bases, with 15 bases lying between them. This CDR3 spans 13 amino acids. Per the germline V gene, CDR1 is SGHAT and CDR2 is FQNNGV. CDR3 region: CASAVWEAYEQYF. For the CDR3, the DNA is TGTGCCAGCGCCGTATGGGAGGCATACGAGCAGTACTTC.

The chain links TRBV6-5 to TRBJ2-1; TRBD2 aligns across 9 bases. Looked up from germline, CDR1 is MNHEY and CDR2 is SVGAGI. The length of the CDR3 is 18 residues. The V and J ends lost 7 bases and 1 base, in that order; junction bases with no gene match: 14. The CDR3 sequence is CASTLAGGPFGSYNEQFF. Here the CDR3 DNA reads TGTGCCAGCACCCTTGCGGGGGGGCCGTTCGGATCCTACAATGAGCAGTTCTTC.

This clonotype was detected only a few times. This chain links TRBV2 with TRBJ2-7; TRBD2 agrees at 11 bases. Germline CDR1 SNHLY, CDR2 FYNNEI. V shed 6 bases, J shed 4 bases, and the junction held 5 bases outside the gene matches. The CDR3 spans 14 residues. CDR3 amino acids: CASRETSGIYEQYF. In DNA, the CDR3 is TGTGCCAGCAGAGAGACTAGCGGGATTTACGAGCAGTACTTC. Together with reference TRBV2 and TRBJ2-7, the CDR3 gives the full variable domain: EPEVTQTPSHQVTQMGQEVILRCVPISNHLYFYWYRQILGQKVEFLVSFYNNEISEKSEIFDDQFSVERPDGSNFTLKIRSTKLEDSAMYFCASRETSGIYEQYFGPGTRLTVT.

The chain joins TRBV2 to TRBJ2-1; D is perhaps TRBD2 (7 bases). Trimming stripped 8 bases from V and 9 bases from J, with 17 bases between. The CDR3 is 13 amino acids. The germline V gene has CDR1 SNHLY and CDR2 FYNNEI. The CDR3 protein is CASAMTRGGEQFF. CDR3 sequence (DNA): TGTGCCAGCGCTATGACGAGGGGGGGTGAGCAGTTCTTC.

This clonotype was detected only a few times. V and J are TRBV12-3 or TRBV12-4 and TRBJ2-7; 7 bases are shared with TRBD2. This CDR3 contains 13 residues. V lost 7 bases, J lost 3 bases, and 6 bases stayed unmatched. CDR3 protein: CASTSGILYEQYF. For the CDR3, the DNA is TGTGCCAGCACCAGCGGGATTCTCTACGAGCAGTACTTC.

V and J are TRBV29-1 and TRBJ1-1, with D possibly TRBD1 on 5 matching bases. The germline V gene encodes CDR1 SQVTM and CDR2 ANQGSEA. The CDR3 is made up of 14 amino acids. With 3 bases removed from V and 0 bases from J, the gap between germline ends came to 11 bases. Written as DNA, the CDR3 is TGCAGCGTTGATCTCCAGGGTATGAACACTGAAGCTTTCTTT. Protein product: CSVDLQGMNTEAFF.

The rearrangement uses TRBV12-3 or TRBV12-4 and TRBJ2-7; possible D gene TRBD1, 5 bases. This CDR3 is built from 15 residues. The V and J ends lost 6 bases and 2 bases respectively, with 17 bases between them. The CDR3 here is CASSPSADRTYEQYF. For the CDR3, the DNA is TGTGCCAGCAGCCCCTCCGCCGACAGAACCTACGAGCAGTACTTC.

This chain links TRBV10-1 with TRBJ1-1; D gene ambiguous. Trimming removed 7 bases at V and 1 base at J, with 4 bases between. This CDR3 has 11 residues. Germline CDR1 reads WNHNN; CDR2 reads SYGVQD (reference sequence). This chain's CDR3 is CASTGNTEAFF. DNA for the CDR3: TGCGCCAGCACAGGGAACACTGAAGCTTTCTTT.

This clonotype was seen at least ten times. The chain employs TRBV4-3 and TRBJ2-7, with D possibly matching TRBD2 (6 bases). The CDR3 has 14 residues. V was clipped by 0 bases and J by 2 bases, with 8 bases between them. CDR1 is LGHNA and CDR2 is YSLEER in the germline V gene. The CDR3: CASSQEPGAYEQYF. CDR3 nucleotides: TGCGCCAGCAGCCAAGAGCCGGGGGCCTACGAGCAGTACTTC.

This clonotype was counted only a few times. The V and J genes are TRBV9 and TRBJ2-2; no definite D call. Germline CDR1 and CDR2: SGDLS and YYNGEE. V gave up 0 bases and J gave up 7 bases, with 4 bases separating them. This CDR3 region has 12 residues. Here the CDR3 DNA reads TGTGCCAGCAGCGTAGTGGGCGGGGAGCTGTTTTTT. Protein sequence: CASSVVGGELFF.

The rearrangement links TRBV10-2 to TRBJ1-6; 7 bases align to TRBD1. This CDR3 is built from 15 residues. V dropped 6 bases and J dropped 0; count of bases not matched to a gene: 2. Looked up from germline, CDR1 is WSHSY and CDR2 is SAAADI. CDR3 residues: CASRWDSSYNSPLHF. As DNA, the CDR3 is TGCGCCAGCAGGTGGGACAGCTCCTATAATTCACCCCTCCACTTT.

This clonotype occurred a few times. CDR3 amino acids: CASTSYGGRNTGELFF. As DNA, the CDR3 is TGTGCCAGCACCTCCTACGGGGGGAGGAACACCGGGGAGCTGTTTTTT. The genes are TRBV7-2 and TRBJ2-2; 7 bases agree with TRBD2. This CDR3 comprises 16 residues. V lost 7 bases to trimming and J lost 1 base; unmatched junction nucleotides: 9. The germline gives CDR1 SGHTA, CDR2 FQGNSA.